This TCR beta chain was recorded in a study of cytomegalovirus exposure and HLA in healthy donors. Whole-study results and caveats: Several of the most significant clusters were apparently associated with common viral pathogens in a later analysis. Later work associated fewer than 20,000 TCR beta sequences with HLA alleles at 0.05 false discovery rate. When analyzed later, a missense DCLRE1C variant was found to be linked to TCR beta V- and J-gene trimming.

This CDR3 contains 15 residues. V was cut by 4 bases and J by 7 bases, with 19 bases left in between. Germline CDR1 LNHDA, CDR2 SQIVND (reference sequence). The PCR was carried out with 60 Vbeta primers and 13 Jbeta primers. Data came from immunoSEQ multiplex PCR; TCRdb stores just in-frame clones and leaves some out. The table lists roughly 140,000 clones, approximately 80% of them singletons. A remark on this clone: Its antigen remains unknown.

Sequenced input: PBMCs. The source of this sequence is a man aged 30 to 39 in good health and CMV-seropositive. The chain recombines TRBV19 with TRBJ1-2, with D possibly being TRBD1 (6 bases). CDR3 sequence reads: CASSSGQPTSLGYTF. The CDR3 region has the DNA TGTGCCAGTAGTAGTGGACAGCCAACCTCTCTTGGCTACACCTTC.